These T cell receptor beta chains were read from a single sample in a study of blood T cell repertoires in COVID-19. Measured with immunoSEQ multiplex PCR; TCRdb has only the in-frame clones, and not every one. The table has about 150,000 clones, around 80% seen once; the top ten hold under 0.75%. Sequencing was done on a sample of peripheral blood. All receptors derive from a man in his sixties with acute or convalescent COVID-19. The CDR3 runs from the conserved cysteine through the conserved F or W. A D gene is named only where the DNA matches it firmly. Some rows mark clone size as missing; the rest say once, few, many or name a class of expanded clone.

>NA|NA|TRBJ2-4|TRBV4-3
CASSQDGESVGIKNIQYF
TGCGCCAGCAGCCAAGACGGGGAGTCGGTGGGGATCAAAAACATTCAGTACTTC
>once|TRBD2|TRBJ2-3|TRBV7-2
CASSLASGRTDTQYF
TGTGCCAGCAGCTTAGCTAGCGGGAGAACAGATACGCAGTATTTT
>NA|NA|TRBJ2-3|TRBV21-1
CASSKAALANGSDTQYF
TGTGCCAGCAGCAAAGCGGCTCTAGCGAATGGGTCAGATACGCAGTATTTT
>NA|TRBD2|TRBJ2-1|TRBV6-6
CASSEGLAGLYNEQFF
TGTGCCAGCAGCGAGGGACTAGCGGGGCTCTACAATGAGCAGTTCTTC
>NA|NA|TRBJ2-6|TRBV4-3
CASSLGALNSGANVLTF
TGCGCCAGCAGCCTCGGTGCTTTAAACTCTGGGGCCAACGTCCTGACTTTC
>NA|NA|TRBJ2-1|TRBV15
CATSRGSSYNEQFF
TGTGCCACCAGCAGAGGGAGCTCCTACAATGAGCAGTTCTTC
>NA|NA|TRBJ1-5|TRBV4-2
CASSQFADQPQHF
TGTGCCAGCAGCCAATTCGCAGATCAGCCCCAGCATTTT
>NA|NA|TRBJ2-5|TRBV12-1
CASSLQGYQETQYF
TGTGCCAGCAGCTTACAGGGGTACCAAGAGACCCAGTACTTC
>NA|NA|TRBJ2-2|TRBV15
CATSRGVSAGELFF
TGTGCCACCAGCAGAGGCGTGTCCGCGGGGGAGCTGTTTTTT
>NA|TRBD1|TRBJ1-5|TRBV7-9
CASSKIGQGDNQPQHF
TGTGCCAGCAGTAAGATCGGACAGGGGGACAATCAGCCCCAGCATTTT
>NA|NA|TRBJ1-3|TRBV4-3
CASSQGGFSGNTIYF
TGCGCCAGCAGCCAAGGGGGCTTCTCTGGAAACACCATATATTTT
>NA|TRBD2|TRBJ2-5|TRBV29-1
CSVDSGKDWETQYF
TGCAGCGTTGATAGCGGGAAGGACTGGGAGACCCAGTACTTC
>NA|TRBD1|TRBJ2-2|TRBV5-1
CASSLDGQGGNTGELFF
TGCGCCAGCAGCTTGGACGGACAGGGGGGCAACACCGGGGAGCTGTTTTTT
>few|NA|TRBJ1-1|TRBV12-3/TRBV12-4
CASSSNSGTEAFF
TGTGCCAGCAGTTCGAACTCGGGCACTGAAGCTTTCTTT
>NA|TRBD2|TRBJ2-7|TRBV9
CASSVGKREALTYEQYF
TGTGCCAGCAGCGTAGGAAAGCGGGAGGCCCTAACCTACGAGCAGTACTTC
>NA|TRBD2|TRBJ2-3|TRBV6-5
CASSPAGVNTQYF
TGTGCCAGCAGTCCGGCGGGAGTCAATACGCAGTATTTT
>NA|NA|TRBJ2-3|TRBV12-3/TRBV12-4
CASSSGRDTQYF
TGTGCCAGCAGTTCGGGGAGAGATACGCAGTATTTT
>few|NA|TRBJ1-4|TRBV28
CASSLQPRGAFEKLFF
TGTGCCAGCAGTTTACAGCCCAGGGGAGCCTTCGAAAAACTGTTTTTT
>NA|NA|TRBJ1-6|TRBV4-3
CASSQVMGRGGGNSPLHF
TGCGCCAGCAGCCAAGTAATGGGAAGGGGGGGCGGCAATTCACCCCTCCACTTT
>NA|NA|TRBJ2-7|TRBV11-2
CASSFGPQGYEQYF
TGTGCCAGCAGCTTCGGCCCGCAGGGCTACGAGCAGTACTTC
>NA|TRBD1|TRBJ1-2|TRBV5-4
CASSLSQGAMNYGYTF
TGTGCCAGCAGCTTGTCACAGGGGGCGATGAACTATGGCTACACCTTC
>NA|NA|TRBJ2-5|TRBV4-1
CASSQDPVPETQYF
TGCGCCAGCAGCCAAGACCCGGTTCCGGAGACCCAGTACTTC
>NA|NA|TRBJ2-2|TRBV5-1
CASRQNTGELFF
TGCGCCAGCAGACAGAACACCGGGGAGCTGTTTTTT
>NA|TRBD2|TRBJ2-1|TRBV9
CASSVALAAFNEQFF
TGTGCCAGCAGCGTAGCACTAGCGGCGTTCAATGAGCAGTTCTTC
>NA|TRBD2|TRBJ2-1|TRBV5-1
CASSLMAGDYNEQFF
TGCGCCAGCAGCTTGATGGCGGGAGATTACAATGAGCAGTTCTTC
>NA|TRBD1|TRBJ2-7|TRBV9
CASSVGQGAREQYF
TGTGCCAGCAGCGTAGGACAGGGGGCGAGGGAGCAGTACTTC
>NA|TRBD1|TRBJ1-2|TRBV6-6
CASRDRGPNYGYTF
TGTGCCAGCAGAGACAGGGGCCCTAACTATGGCTACACCTTC
>once|NA|TRBJ2-7|TRBV24-1
CATRGDNSYEQYF
TGTGCCACGAGAGGGGACAACTCCTACGAGCAGTACTTC
>NA|NA|TRBJ1-2|TRBV6-5
CASSAGAFNYGYTF
TGTGCCAGCAGCGCAGGGGCCTTTAACTATGGCTACACCTTC
>NA|NA|TRBJ1-4|TRBV6-6
CASSYSNGGANEKLFF
TGTGCCAGCAGTTACTCCAACGGGGGAGCTAATGAAAAACTGTTTTTT
>once|TRBD1|TRBJ2-2|TRBV5-1
CASSLDRSSTGELFF
TGCGCCAGCAGTCTGGACAGGTCGAGCACCGGGGAGCTGTTTTTT
>once|NA|TRBJ1-5|TRBV25-1
CASSFPLGPQHF
TGTGCCAGCAGTTTCCCCCTAGGGCCCCAGCATTTT
>NA|NA|TRBJ2-5|TRBV7-6
CASSWGVARKKKETQYF
TGTGCCAGCAGCTGGGGGGTAGCGCGTAAAAAAAAAGAGACCCAGTACTTC
>NA|NA|TRBJ2-5|TRBV18
CASSRGTAQETQYF
TGTGCCAGCTCCCGGGGGACAGCCCAAGAGACCCAGTACTTC
>NA|TRBD1|TRBJ1-2|TRBV4-1
CASSHWDRENYGYTF
TGCGCCAGCAGCCATTGGGACAGGGAGAACTATGGCTACACCTTC
>few|TRBD1|TRBJ1-1|TRBV9
CASSVTGSGTEAFF
TGTGCCAGCAGCGTGACAGGGTCGGGGACTGAAGCTTTCTTT
>NA|NA|TRBJ1-5|TRBV5-4
CASSFGNNQPQHF
TGTGCCAGCAGCTTTGGCAACAATCAGCCCCAGCATTTT
>NA|NA|TRBJ2-4|TRBV6-1
CASSESSLQNIQYF
TGTGCCAGCAGTGAAAGCTCACTCCAAAACATTCAGTACTTC
>few|TRBD1|TRBJ2-7|TRBV2
CASRRGTGYEQYF
TGTGCCAGCAGAAGAGGGACAGGCTACGAGCAGTACTTC
>NA|TRBD1|TRBJ2-7|TRBV9
CASSVAQGFEQYF
TGTGCCAGCAGCGTCGCACAGGGGTTCGAGCAGTACTTC
>NA|TRBD2|TRBJ2-5|TRBV9
CASSVAVASSGKLGTQYF
TGTGCCAGCAGCGTAGCTGTGGCGTCCAGCGGGAAATTGGGGACCCAGTACTTC
>NA|NA|TRBJ2-7|TRBV9
CASSARGTSRHEQYF
TGTGCCAGCAGCGCCAGGGGGACTAGTAGGCACGAGCAGTACTTC
>NA|NA|TRBJ2-5|TRBV6-4
CASSEIQGWQETQYF
TGTGCCAGCAGCGAAATACAGGGATGGCAAGAGACCCAGTACTTC
>NA|NA|TRBJ2-3|TRBV6-5
CASGRRGRTDTQYF
TGTGCCAGCGGCCGCAGGGGACGCACAGATACGCAGTATTTT
>NA|TRBD2|TRBJ2-5|TRBV18
CASSQREGLQETQYF
TGTGCCAGCTCACAGCGGGAGGGCCTCCAAGAGACCCAGTACTTC
>NA|NA|TRBJ2-7|TRBV3-1/TRBV3-2
CASSQDTIQGRQYF
TGTGCCAGCAGCCAAGATACAATTCAGGGGCGACAGTACTTC
>NA|NA|TRBJ2-2|TRBV18
CASSPQRQGGTGELFF
TGTGCCAGCTCACCGCAACGACAGGGAGGCACCGGGGAGCTGTTTTTT
>NA|TRBD1|TRBJ1-2|TRBV6-5
CASSTQDRAGGYTF
TGTGCCAGCAGTACCCAGGACAGGGCGGGTGGCTACACCTTC
>NA|TRBD1|TRBJ1-2|TRBV6-5
CASSSGQGGYTF
TGTGCCAGCAGTTCCGGACAGGGCGGCTACACCTTC
>NA|TRBD1|TRBJ1-2|TRBV6-5
CASSYGMGQNYGYTF
TGTGCCAGCAGTTACGGGATGGGACAGAACTATGGCTACACCTTC
>NA|TRBD2|TRBJ2-1|TRBV9
CASSRSLAGVYNEQFF
TGTGCCAGCAGTAGAAGCCTAGCGGGGGTTTACAATGAGCAGTTCTTC
>NA|NA|TRBJ1-1|TRBV6-5
CASSSGKPNTEAFF
TGTGCCAGCAGTTCAGGGAAGCCGAACACTGAAGCTTTCTTT
>NA|TRBD2|TRBJ2-5|TRBV5-4
CASHPTSGLETQYF
TGTGCCAGCCATCCGACTAGCGGGTTGGAGACCCAGTACTTC